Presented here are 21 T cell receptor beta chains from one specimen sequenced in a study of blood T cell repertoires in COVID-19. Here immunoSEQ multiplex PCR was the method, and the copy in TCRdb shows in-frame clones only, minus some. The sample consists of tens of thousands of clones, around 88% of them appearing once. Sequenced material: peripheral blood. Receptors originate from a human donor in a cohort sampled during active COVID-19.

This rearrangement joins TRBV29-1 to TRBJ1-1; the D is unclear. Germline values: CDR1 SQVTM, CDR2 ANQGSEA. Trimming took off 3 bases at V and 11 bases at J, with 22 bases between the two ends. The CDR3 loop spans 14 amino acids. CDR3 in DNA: TGCAGCGTTGACCTTCGGACTACCTTTATGGGGGCTTTCTTT. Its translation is CSVDLRTTFMGAFF.

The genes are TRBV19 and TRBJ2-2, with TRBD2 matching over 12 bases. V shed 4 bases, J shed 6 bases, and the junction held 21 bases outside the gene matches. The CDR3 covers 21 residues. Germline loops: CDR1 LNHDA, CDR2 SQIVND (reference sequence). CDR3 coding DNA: TGTGCCAGTAGTACTCTCCGGCAGGGGCTAGCGGGAGGGCCGTTGTCCGGGGAGCTGTTTTTT. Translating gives CASSTLRQGLAGGPLSGELFF.

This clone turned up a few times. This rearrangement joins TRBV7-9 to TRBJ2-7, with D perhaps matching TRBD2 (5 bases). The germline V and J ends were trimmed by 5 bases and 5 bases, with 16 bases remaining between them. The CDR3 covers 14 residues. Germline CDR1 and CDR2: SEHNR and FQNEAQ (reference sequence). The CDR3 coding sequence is TGTGCCAGCAGCCCTCTGGAGGATTTCGACGAGCAGTACTTC. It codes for CASSPLEDFDEQYF.

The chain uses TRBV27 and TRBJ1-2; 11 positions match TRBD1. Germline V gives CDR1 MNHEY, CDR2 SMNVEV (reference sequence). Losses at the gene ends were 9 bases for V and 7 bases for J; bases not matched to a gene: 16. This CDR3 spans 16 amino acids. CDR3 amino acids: CASLPLFTGQGGGYTF. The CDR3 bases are TGTGCCAGTCTCCCGCTCTTCACGGGACAGGGGGGTGGCTACACCTTC.

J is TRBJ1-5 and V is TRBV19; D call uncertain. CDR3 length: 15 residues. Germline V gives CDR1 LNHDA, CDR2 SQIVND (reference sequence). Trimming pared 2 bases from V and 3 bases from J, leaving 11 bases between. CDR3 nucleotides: TGTGCCAGTAGTATATCCGGACGGGACAATCAGCCCCAGCATTTT. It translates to CASSISGRDNQPQHF.

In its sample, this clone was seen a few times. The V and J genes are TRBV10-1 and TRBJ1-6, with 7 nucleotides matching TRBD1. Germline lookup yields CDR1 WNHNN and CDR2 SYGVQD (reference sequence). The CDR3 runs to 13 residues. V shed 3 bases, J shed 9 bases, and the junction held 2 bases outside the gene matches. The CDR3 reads CASSEYRGSPLHF. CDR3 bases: TGCGCCAGCAGTGAATACAGGGGTTCACCCCTCCACTTT.

The CDR3 region has the DNA TGTGCCAGCTGCCTAAACCCGGGGACAGGGGATATCGATACGCAGTATTTT. Translation: CASCLNPGTGDIDTQYF. This sequence joins TRBV6-2 or TRBV6-3 and TRBJ2-3; 10 nucleotides line up with TRBD1. Germline CDR1 reads MNHEY; CDR2 reads SVGEGT. This CDR3 region has 17 residues. The J segment lost 6 bases and the V segment lost 8 bases, leaving 17 bases of the junction unmatched.

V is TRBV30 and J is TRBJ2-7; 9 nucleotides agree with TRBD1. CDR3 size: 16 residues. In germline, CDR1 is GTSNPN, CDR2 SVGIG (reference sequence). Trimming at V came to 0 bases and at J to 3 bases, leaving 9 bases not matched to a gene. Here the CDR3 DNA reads TGTGCCTGGAGTGTACTTCCAGGGACAGGGATCTACGAGCAGTACTTC. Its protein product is CAWSVLPGTGIYEQYF.

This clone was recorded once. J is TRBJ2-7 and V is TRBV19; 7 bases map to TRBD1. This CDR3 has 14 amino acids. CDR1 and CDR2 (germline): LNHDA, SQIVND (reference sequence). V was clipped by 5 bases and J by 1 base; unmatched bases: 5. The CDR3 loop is CASSDRERSYEQYF. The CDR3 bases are TGTGCCAGTAGTGACAGGGAACGGTCCTACGAGCAGTACTTC.

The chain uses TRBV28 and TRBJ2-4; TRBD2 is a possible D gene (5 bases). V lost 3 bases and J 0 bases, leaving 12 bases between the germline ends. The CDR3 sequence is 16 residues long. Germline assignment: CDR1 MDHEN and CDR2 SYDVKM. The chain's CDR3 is CASSLKGSGAKNIQYF. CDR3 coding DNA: TGTGCCAGCAGTTTGAAAGGGAGCGGAGCCAAAAACATTCAGTACTTC.

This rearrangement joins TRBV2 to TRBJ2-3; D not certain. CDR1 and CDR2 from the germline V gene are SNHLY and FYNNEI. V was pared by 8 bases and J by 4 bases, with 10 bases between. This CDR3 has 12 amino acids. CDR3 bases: TGTGCCAGCGGTTCGGTTTCAGATACGCAGTATTTT. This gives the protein CASGSVSDTQYF.

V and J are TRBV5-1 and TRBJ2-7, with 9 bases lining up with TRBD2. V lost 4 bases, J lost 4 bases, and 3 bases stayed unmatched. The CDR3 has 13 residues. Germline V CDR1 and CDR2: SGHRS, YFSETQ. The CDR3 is CASSPGLAYEQYF. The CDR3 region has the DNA TGCGCCAGCAGCCCGGGACTAGCTTACGAGCAGTACTTC.

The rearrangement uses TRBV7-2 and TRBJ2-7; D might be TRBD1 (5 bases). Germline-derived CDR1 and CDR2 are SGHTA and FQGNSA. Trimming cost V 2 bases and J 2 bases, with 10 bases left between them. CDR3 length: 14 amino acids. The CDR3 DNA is TGTGCCAGCAGCTTACAGGGATTCACCTACGAGCAGTACTTC. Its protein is CASSLQGFTYEQYF.

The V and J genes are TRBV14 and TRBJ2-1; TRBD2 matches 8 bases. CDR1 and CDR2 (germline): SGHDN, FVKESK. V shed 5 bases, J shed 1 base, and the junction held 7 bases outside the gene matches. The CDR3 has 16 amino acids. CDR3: CASSISGIESYNEQFF. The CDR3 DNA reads TGTGCCAGCAGCATTAGCGGGATTGAGTCCTACAATGAGCAGTTCTTC.

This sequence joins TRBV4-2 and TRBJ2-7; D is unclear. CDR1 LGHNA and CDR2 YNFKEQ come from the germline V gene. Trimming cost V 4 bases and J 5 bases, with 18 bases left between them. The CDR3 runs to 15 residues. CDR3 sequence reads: CASSPNGGSLNEQYF. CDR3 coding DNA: TGTGCCAGCAGCCCCAATGGTGGCAGTCTTAACGAGCAGTACTTC.

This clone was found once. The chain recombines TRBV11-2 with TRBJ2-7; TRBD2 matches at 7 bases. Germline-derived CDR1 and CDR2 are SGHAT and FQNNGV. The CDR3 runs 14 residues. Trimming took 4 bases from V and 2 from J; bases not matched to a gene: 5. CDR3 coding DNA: TGTGCCAGCAGCTATGGGGGGGGACCCTACGAGCAGTACTTC. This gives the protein CASSYGGGPYEQYF.

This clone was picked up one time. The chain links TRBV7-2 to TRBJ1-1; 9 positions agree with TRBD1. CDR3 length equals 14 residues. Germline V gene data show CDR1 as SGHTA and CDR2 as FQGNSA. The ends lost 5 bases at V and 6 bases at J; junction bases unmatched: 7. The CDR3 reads CASSPGQGLAEAFF. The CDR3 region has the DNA TGTGCCAGCAGCCCGGGACAGGGTCTGGCTGAAGCTTTCTTT. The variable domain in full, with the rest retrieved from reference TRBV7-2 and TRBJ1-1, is GAGVSQSPSNKVTEKGKDVELRCDPISGHTALYWYRQSLGQGLEFLIYFQGNSAPDKSGLPSDRFSAERTGGSVSTLTIQRTQQEDSAVYLCASSPGQGLAEAFFGQGTRLTVV.

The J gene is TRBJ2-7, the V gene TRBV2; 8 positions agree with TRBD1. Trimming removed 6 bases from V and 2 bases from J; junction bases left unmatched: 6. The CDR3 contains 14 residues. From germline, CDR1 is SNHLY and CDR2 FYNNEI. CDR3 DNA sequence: TGTGCCAGCAGCCAACAGGGGGAGGCCTACGAGCAGTACTTC. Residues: CASSQQGEAYEQYF.

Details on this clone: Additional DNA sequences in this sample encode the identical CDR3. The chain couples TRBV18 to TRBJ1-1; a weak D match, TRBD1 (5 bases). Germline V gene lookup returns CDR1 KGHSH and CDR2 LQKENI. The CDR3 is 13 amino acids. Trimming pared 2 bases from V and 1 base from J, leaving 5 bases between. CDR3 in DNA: TGTGCCAGCTCACCAACAGGGAACACTGAAGCTTTCTTT. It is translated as CASSPTGNTEAFF.

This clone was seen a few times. This CDR3 reads CATIARGVPGNTIYF. CDR3 DNA: TGTGCCACTATTGCCCGGGGGGTACCTGGAAACACCATATATTTT. This rearrangement joins TRBV19 to TRBJ1-3; D perhaps matches TRBD1 (5 bases). The CDR3 loop spans 15 amino acids. In germline, CDR1 is LNHDA, CDR2 SQIVND (reference sequence). Trimming took 10 bases from V and 2 from J, leaving 18 bases between them.

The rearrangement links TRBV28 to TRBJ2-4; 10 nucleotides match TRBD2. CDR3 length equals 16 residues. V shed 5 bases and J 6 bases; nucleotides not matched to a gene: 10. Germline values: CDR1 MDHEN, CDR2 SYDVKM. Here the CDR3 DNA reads TGTGCCAGCAGTCCTCAAGCGGGAGGGCCAGGAAACATTCAGTACTTC. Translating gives CASSPQAGGPGNIQYF.